This TCR beta chain was found in a study of shared clonotypes between healthy human individuals. Produced via immunoSEQ multiplex PCR; TCRdb's table is partial and in-frame only. Here the sample spans roughly 1,500,000 clones, around 98.5% being singletons. The CDR3 consists of 15 residues. Trimming took 7 bases from V and 4 from J, leaving 19 bases between them. Germline V gene lookup returns CDR1 SNHLY and CDR2 FYNNEI. This chain joins TRBV2 and TRBJ1-2; the D gene is possibly TRBD1 (5 bases). What was sequenced was naive CD4+ T cells sorted from blood. Documented subset: CD45RA+ positively selected. The sequence came from a man under 40 in good health. CDR3 coding DNA: TGTGCCAGCATGTCAGGTTTTGGGGGAACCTATGGCTACACCTTC. It encodes CASMSGFGGTYGYTF.